Reported below is one T cell receptor beta chain. Its matching antigen is unknown. These data are taken from a study of shared clonotypes between healthy human individuals. Study-wide findings and caveats: Generally, estimated richness proved larger in naive subsets than it did in memory subsets.

The CDR3 loop spans 14 amino acids. Per germline, CDR1 SNHLY and CDR2 FYNNEI. The ends were cut back, 1 base at V and 3 bases at J, with 10 bases in the middle. Using immunoSEQ multiplex PCR, the repertoire was profiled, and TCRdb retains in-frame clones only, with some absent. The sample shows 150,000 to 200,000 clones, approximately 92% of them seen only once. The sample was naive CD4+ T cells sorted from blood. Subset reported: CD45RA+ positively selected. This chain links TRBV2 with TRBJ2-7, with TRBD1 as a possible D gene (5 bases). The receptor comes from a woman aged 25-40 years in good health. In DNA, the CDR3 is TGTGCCAGCAGTGAAGGGGTAGGGGACTACGAGCAGTACTTC. This translates into CASSEGVGDYEQYF.